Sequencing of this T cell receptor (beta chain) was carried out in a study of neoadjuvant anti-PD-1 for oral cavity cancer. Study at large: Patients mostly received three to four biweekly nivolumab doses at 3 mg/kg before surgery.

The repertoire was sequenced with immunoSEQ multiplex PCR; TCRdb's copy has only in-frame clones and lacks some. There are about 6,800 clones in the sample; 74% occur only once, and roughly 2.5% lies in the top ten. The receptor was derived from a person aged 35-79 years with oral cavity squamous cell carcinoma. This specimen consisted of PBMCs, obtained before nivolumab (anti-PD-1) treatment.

The CDR3 nucleotides are TGTGCCAGCAGCGTAGCGACAGGGGTGGGGGAGACCCAGTACTTC. Translating it yields CASSVATGVGETQYF. V usage is TRBV9 and J usage is TRBJ2-5; 8 bases fit TRBD1. The junction had 6 bases not matched to a gene; V was cut back by 0 bases and J by 5 bases. The germline V gene has CDR1 SGDLS and CDR2 YYNGEE. The CDR3 contains 15 residues.